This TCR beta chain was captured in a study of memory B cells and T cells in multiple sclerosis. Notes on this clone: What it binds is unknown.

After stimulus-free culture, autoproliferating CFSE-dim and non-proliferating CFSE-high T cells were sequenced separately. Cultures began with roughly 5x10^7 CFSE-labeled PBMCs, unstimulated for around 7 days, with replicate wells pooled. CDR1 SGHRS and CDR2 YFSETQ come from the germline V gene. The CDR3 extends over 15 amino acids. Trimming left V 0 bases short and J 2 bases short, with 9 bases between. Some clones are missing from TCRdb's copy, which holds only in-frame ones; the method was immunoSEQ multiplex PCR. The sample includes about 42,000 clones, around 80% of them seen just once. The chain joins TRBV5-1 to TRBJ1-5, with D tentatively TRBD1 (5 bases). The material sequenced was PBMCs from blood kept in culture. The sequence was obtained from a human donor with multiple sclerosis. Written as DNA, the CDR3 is TGCGCCAGCAGCTTGGGGGGCGTGGGCAATCAGCCCCAGCATTTT. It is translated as CASSLGGVGNQPQHF.